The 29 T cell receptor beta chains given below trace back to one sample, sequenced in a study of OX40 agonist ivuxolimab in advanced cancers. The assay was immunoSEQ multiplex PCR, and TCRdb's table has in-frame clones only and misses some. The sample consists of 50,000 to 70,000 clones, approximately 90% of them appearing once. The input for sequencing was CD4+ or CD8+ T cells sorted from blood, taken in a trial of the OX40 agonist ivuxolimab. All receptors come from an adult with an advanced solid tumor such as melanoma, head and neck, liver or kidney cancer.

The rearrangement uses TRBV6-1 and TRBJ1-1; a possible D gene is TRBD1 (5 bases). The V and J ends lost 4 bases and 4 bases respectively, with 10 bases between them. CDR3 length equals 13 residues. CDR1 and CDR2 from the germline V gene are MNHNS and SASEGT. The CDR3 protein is CASSGDGSTEAFF. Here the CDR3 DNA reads TGTGCCAGCAGTGGGGACGGGAGCACTGAAGCTTTCTTT.

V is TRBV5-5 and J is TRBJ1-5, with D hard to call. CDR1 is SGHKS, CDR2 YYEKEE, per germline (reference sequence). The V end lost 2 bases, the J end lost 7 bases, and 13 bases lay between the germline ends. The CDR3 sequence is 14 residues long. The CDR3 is CASSFSRVGQPQHF. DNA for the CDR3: TGTGCCAGCAGCTTTTCTCGGGTTGGCCAGCCCCAGCATTTT.

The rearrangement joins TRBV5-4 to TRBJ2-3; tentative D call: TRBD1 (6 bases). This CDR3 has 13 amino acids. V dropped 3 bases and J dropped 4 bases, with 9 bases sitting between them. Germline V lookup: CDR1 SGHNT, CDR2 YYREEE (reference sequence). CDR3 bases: TGTGCCAGCAGCTACTCAGGGGCAGATACGCAGTATTTT. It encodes CASSYSGADTQYF.

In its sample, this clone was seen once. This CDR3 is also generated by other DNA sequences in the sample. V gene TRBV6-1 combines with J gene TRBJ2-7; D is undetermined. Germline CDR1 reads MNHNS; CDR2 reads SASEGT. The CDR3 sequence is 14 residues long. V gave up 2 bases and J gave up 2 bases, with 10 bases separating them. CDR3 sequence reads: CASSEPGLPYEQYF. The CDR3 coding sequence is TGTGCCAGCAGTGAACCCGGTCTACCCTACGAGCAGTACTTC.

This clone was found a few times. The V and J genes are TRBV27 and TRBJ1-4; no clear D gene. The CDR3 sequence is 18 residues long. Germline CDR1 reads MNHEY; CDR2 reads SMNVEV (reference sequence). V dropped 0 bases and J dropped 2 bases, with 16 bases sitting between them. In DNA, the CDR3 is TGTGCCAGCAGTTTATCCCCGCAGAGGGATGGGACTAATGAAAAACTGTTTTTT. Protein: CASSLSPQRDGTNEKLFF. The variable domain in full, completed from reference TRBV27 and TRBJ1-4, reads EAQVTQNPRYLITVTGKKLTVTCSQNMNHEYMSWYRQDPGLGLRQIYYSMNVEVTDKGDVPEGYKVSRKEKRNFPLILESPSPNQTSLYFCASSLSPQRDGTNEKLFFGSGTQLSVL.

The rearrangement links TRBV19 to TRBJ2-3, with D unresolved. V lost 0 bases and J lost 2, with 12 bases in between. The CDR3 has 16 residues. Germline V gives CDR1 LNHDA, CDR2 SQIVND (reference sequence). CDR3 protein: CASSIDPLADTDTQYF. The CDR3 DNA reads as TGTGCCAGTAGTATAGATCCGTTGGCAGACACAGATACGCAGTATTTT.

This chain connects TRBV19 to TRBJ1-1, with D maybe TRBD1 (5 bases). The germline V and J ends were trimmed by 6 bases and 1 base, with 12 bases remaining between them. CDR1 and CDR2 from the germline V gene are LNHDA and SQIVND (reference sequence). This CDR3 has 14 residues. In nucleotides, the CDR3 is TGTGCCAGTAGCCAGGGACCGGCGAACACTGAAGCTTTCTTT. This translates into CASSQGPANTEAFF.

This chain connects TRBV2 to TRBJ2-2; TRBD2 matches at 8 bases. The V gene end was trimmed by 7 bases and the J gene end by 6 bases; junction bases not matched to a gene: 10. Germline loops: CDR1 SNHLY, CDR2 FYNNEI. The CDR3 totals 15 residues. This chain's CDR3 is CASIDEAGASGELFF. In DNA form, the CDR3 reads TGTGCCAGCATCGACGAAGCGGGAGCGTCCGGGGAGCTGTTTTTT.

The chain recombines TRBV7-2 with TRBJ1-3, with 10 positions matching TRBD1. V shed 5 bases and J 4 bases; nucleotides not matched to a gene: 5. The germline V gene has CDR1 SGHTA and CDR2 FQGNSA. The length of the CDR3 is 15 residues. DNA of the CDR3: TGTGCCAGCAGCCCCGGGACAGGGGTGGGAAACACCATATATTTT. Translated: CASSPGTGVGNTIYF.

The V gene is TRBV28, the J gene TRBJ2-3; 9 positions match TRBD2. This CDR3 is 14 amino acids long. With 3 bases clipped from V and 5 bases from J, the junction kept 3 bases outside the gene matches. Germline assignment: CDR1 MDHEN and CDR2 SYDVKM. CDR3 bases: TGTGCCAGCAGTTTGGCGGGAGGGATAGATACGCAGTATTTT. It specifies CASSLAGGIDTQYF.

Here the CDR3 reads CASSRQINEKLFF. The CDR3 DNA follows: TGCGCCAGCAGCCGACAGATTAATGAAAAACTGTTTTTT. The rearrangement links TRBV5-1 to TRBJ1-4; D may be TRBD1 (5 bases). This CDR3 is built from 13 residues. Germline CDR1 is SGHRS and CDR2 is YFSETQ. Trimming left V 4 bases short and J 4 bases short, with 8 bases between. The variable domain in full, completed from reference TRBV5-1 and TRBJ1-4, reads KAGVTQTPRYLIKTRGQQVTLSCSPISGHRSVSWYQQTPGQGLQFLFEYFSETQRNKGNFPGRFSGRQFSNSRSEMNVSTLELGDSALYLCASSRQINEKLFFGSGTQLSVL.

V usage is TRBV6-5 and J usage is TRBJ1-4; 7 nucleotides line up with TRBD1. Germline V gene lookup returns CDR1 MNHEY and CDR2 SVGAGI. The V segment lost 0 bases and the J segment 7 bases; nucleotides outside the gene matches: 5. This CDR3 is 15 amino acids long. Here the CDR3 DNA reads TGTGCCAGCAGTTACTCCTACAGGGGTAGTGAAAAACTGTTTTTT. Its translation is CASSYSYRGSEKLFF.

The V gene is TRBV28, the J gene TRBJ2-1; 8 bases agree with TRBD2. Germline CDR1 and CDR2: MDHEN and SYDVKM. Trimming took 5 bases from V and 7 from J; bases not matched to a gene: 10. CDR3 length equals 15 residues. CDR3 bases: TGTGCCAGCAGTAAACACGGGACTAGAGTAAATGAGCAGTTCTTC. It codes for CASSKHGTRVNEQFF.

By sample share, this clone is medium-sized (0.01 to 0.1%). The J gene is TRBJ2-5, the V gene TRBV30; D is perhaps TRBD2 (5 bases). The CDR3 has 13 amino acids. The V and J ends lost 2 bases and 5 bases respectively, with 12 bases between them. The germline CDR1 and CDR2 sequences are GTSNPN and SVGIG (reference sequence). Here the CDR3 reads CAWSRDSGETQYF. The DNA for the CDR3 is TGTGCCTGGAGTAGGGATTCGGGGGAGACCCAGTACTTC.

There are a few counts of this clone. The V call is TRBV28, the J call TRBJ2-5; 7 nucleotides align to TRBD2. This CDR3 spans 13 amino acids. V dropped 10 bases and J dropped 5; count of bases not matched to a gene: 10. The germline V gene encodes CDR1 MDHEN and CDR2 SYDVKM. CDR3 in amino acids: CATQSGRGETQYF. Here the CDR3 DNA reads TGTGCCACCCAGAGTGGGCGGGGGGAGACCCAGTACTTC.

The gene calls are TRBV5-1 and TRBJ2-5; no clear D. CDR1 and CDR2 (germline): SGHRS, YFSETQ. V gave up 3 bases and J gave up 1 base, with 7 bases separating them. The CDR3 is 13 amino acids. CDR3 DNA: TGCGCCAGCAGCTCAAATTTCCAAGAGACCCAGTACTTC. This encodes CASSSNFQETQYF. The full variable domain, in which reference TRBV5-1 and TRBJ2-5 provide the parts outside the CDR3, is KAGVTQTPRYLIKTRGQQVTLSCSPISGHRSVSWYQQTPGQGLQFLFEYFSETQRNKGNFPGRFSGRQFSNSRSEMNVSTLELGDSALYLCASSSNFQETQYFGPGTRLLVL.

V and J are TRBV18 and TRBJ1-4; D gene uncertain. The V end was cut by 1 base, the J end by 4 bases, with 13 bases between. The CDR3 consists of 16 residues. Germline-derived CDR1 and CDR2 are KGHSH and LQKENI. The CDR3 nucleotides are TGTGCCAGCTCACCACTTTTCGGGGATAGTAATGAAAAACTGTTTTTT. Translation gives CASSPLFGDSNEKLFF.

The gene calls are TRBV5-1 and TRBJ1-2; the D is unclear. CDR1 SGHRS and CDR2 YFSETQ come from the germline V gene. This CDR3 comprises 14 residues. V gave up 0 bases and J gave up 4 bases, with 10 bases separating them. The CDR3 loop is CASSLEGDRYGYTF. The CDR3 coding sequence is TGCGCCAGCAGCTTGGAGGGAGACCGCTATGGCTACACCTTC.

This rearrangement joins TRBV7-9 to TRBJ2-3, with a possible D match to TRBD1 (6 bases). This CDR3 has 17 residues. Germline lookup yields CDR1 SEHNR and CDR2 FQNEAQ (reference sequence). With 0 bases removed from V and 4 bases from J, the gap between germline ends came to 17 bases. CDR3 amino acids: CASSLATGKFVADTQYF. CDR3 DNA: TGTGCCAGCAGCTTAGCTACAGGGAAGTTTGTCGCAGATACGCAGTATTTT.

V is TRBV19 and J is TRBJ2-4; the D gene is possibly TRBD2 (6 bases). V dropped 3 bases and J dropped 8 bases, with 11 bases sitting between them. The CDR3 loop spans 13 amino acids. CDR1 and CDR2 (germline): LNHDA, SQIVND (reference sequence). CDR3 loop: CASSIAGSDIQYF. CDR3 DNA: TGTGCCAGTAGTATTGCGGGGTCGGACATTCAGTACTTC.

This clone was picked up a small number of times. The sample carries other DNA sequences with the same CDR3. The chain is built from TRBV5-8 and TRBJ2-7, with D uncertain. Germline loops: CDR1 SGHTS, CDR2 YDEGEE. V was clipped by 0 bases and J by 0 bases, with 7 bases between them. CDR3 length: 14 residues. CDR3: CASSLVGLSYEQYF. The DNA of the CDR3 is TGTGCCAGCAGCTTGGTCGGGCTCTCCTACGAGCAGTACTTC. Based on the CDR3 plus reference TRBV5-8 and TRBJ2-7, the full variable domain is EAGVTQSPTHLIKTRGQQATLRCSPISGHTSVYWYQQALGLGLQFLLWYDEGEERNRGNFPPRFSGRQFPNYSSELNVNALELEDSALYLCASSLVGLSYEQYFGPGTRLTVT.

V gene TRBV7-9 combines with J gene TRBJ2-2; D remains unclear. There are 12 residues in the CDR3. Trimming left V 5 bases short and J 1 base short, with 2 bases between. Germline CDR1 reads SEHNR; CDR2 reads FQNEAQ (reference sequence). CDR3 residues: CASSLNTGELFF. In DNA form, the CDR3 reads TGTGCCAGCAGCCTGAACACCGGGGAGCTGTTTTTT. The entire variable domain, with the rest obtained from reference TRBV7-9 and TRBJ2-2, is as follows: DTGVSQNPRHKITKRGQNVTFRCDPISEHNRLYWYRQTLGQGPEFLTYFQNEAQLEKSRLLSDRFSAERPKGSFSTLEIQRTEQGDSAMYLCASSLNTGELFFGEGSRLTVL.

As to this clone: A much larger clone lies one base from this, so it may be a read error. The CDR3 sequence is CASSGGLSDQPQHF. Here the CDR3 DNA reads TGTGCCAGCAGCGGTGGACTTAGCGATCAGCCCCAGCATTTT. This chain uses TRBV7-8 with TRBJ1-5; D gene unclear. CDR3 length equals 14 residues. The germline gives CDR1 SGHVS, CDR2 FQNEAQ.

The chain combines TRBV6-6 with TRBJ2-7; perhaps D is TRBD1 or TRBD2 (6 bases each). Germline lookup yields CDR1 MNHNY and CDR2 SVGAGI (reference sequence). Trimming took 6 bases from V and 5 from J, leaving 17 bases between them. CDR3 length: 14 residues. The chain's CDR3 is CASSQVGGRDEQYF. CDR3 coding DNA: TGTGCCAGCAGCCAAGTGGGGGGCCGGGACGAGCAGTACTTC.

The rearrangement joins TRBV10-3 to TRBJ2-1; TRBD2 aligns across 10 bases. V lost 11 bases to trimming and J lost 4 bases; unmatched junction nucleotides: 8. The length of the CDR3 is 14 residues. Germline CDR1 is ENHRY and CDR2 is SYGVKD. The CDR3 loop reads CAVSTSGTYNEQFF. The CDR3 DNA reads TGTGCCGTGAGTACTAGCGGGACTTACAATGAGCAGTTCTTC.

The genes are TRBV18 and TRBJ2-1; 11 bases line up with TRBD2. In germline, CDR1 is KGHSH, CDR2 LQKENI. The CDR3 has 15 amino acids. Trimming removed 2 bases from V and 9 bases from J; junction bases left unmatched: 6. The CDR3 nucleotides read TGTGCCAGCTCACCAGTTAGCGGGAGGGGAGGTGAGCAGTTCTTC. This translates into CASSPVSGRGGEQFF.

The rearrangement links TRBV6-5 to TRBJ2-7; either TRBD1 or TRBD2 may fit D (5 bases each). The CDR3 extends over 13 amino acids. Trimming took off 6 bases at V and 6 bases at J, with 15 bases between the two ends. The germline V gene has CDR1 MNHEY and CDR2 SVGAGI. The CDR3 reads CASSTTTRGEQYF. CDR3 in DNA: TGTGCCAGCAGCACTACCACTAGGGGCGAGCAGTACTTC.

CDR3 loop: CASSSFHRGPNEKLFF. In DNA form, the CDR3 reads TGTGCCAGCAGTTCATTTCACAGGGGCCCCAATGAAAAACTGTTTTTT. The V and J genes are TRBV28 and TRBJ1-4, with 7 bases lining up with TRBD1. The CDR3 loop spans 16 amino acids. From germline, CDR1 is MDHEN and CDR2 SYDVKM. V dropped 4 bases and J dropped 5; count of bases not matched to a gene: 10.

The chain's CDR3 is CASDTGKSVSQPQHF. CDR3 bases: TGTGCCAGTGATACAGGGAAGAGCGTAAGTCAGCCCCAGCATTTT. The genes are TRBV19 and TRBJ1-5; TRBD1 is a possible D gene (6 bases). Trimming took 8 bases from V and 6 from J, leaving 20 bases between them. In germline, CDR1 is LNHDA, CDR2 SQIVND (reference sequence). The CDR3 length is 15 residues.